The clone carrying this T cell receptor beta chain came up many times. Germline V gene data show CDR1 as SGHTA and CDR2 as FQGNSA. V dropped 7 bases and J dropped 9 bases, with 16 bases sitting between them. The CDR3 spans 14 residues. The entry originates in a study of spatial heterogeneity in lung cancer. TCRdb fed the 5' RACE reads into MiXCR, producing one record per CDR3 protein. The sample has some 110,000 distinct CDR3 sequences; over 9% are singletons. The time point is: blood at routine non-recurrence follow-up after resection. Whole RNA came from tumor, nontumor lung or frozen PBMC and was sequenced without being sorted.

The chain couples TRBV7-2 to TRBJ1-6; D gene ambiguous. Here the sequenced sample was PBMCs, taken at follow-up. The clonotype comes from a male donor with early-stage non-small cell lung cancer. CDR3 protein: CASKSGQALSPLHF. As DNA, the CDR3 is TGTGCCAGCAAGTCGGGCCAGGCGCTTTCACCCCTCCACTTT.